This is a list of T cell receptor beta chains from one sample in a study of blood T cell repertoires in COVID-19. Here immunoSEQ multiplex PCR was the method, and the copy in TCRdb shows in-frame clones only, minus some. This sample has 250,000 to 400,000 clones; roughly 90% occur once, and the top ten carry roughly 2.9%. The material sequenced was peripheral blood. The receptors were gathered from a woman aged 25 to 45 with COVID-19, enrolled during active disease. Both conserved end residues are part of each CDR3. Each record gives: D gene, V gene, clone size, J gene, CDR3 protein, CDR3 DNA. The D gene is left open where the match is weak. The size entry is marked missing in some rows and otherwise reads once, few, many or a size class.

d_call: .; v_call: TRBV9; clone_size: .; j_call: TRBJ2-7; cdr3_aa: CASSVATGLLYEQYF; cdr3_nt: TGTGCCAGCAGCGTAGCTACTGGCCTACTATACGAGCAGTACTTC
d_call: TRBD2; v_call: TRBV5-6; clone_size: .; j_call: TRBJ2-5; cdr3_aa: CASSLLAGETQYF; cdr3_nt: TGTGCCAGCAGCTTGCTAGCGGGGGAGACCCAGTACTTC
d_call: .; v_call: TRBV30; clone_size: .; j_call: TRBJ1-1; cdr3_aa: CALGLQRDTEAFF; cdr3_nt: TGTGCCTTGGGACTACAGCGGGACACTGAAGCTTTCTTT
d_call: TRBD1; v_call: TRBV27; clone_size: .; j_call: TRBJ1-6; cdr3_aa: CASSLSTGGKKSHNSPLHF; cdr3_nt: TGTGCCAGCAGTTTAAGTACAGGGGGGAAGAAGTCCCATAATTCACCCCTCCACTTT
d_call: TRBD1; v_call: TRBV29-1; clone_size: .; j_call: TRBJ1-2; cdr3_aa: CSVERTGGNYGYTF; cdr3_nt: TGCAGCGTTGAGAGAACAGGGGGTAACTATGGCTACACCTTC
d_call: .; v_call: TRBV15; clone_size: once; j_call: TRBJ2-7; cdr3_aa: CATSFDGSSYEQYF; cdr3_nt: TGTGCCACCAGCTTCGACGGGAGCTCCTACGAGCAGTACTTC
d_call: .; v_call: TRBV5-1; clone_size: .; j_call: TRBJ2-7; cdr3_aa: CASSLGAGTYEQYF; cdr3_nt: TGCGCCAGCAGCTTGGGGGCAGGGACCTACGAGCAGTACTTC
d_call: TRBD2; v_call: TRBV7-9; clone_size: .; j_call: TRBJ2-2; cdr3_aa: CASSSGLATGELFF; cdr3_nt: TGTGCCAGCAGCTCAGGACTAGCAACCGGGGAGCTGTTTTTT
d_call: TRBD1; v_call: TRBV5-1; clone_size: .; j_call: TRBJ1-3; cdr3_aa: CASSLQGALGNTIYF; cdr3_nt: TGCGCCAGCAGCTTGCAGGGGGCTCTAGGAAACACCATATATTTT
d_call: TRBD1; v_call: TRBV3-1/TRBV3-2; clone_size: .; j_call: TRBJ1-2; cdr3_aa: CASSWDSNYGYTF; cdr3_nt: TGTGCCAGCAGCTGGGACAGCAACTATGGCTACACCTTC
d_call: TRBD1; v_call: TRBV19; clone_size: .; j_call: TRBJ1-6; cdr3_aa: CASSSDRGALHF; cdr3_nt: TGTGCCAGTAGTAGCGACAGGGGAGCCCTCCACTTT
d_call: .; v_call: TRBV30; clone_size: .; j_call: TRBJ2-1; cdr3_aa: CAWTRQGGYNEQFF; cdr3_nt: TGTGCCTGGACCCGCCAGGGGGGATACAATGAGCAGTTCTTC
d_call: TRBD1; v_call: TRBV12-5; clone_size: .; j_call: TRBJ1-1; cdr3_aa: CASGLVLGTAHMNTEAFF; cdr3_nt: TGTGCTAGTGGTTTGGTACTAGGGACAGCTCATATGAACACTGAAGCTTTCTTT
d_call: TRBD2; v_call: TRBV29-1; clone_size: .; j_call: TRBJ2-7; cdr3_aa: CSVEASGSYEQYF; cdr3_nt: TGCAGCGTTGAAGCTAGCGGGAGCTACGAGCAGTACTTC
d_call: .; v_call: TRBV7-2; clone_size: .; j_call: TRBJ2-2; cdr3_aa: CASSSSQGSTGELFF; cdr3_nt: TGTGCCAGCAGCTCGTCACAGGGATCCACCGGGGAGCTGTTTTTT
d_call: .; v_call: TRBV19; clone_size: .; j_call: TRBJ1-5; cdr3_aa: CASSITALNQPQHF; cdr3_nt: TGTGCCAGTAGTATAACAGCTCTCAATCAGCCCCAGCATTTT
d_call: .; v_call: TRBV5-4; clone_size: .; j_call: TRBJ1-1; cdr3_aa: CASSADRNTEAFF; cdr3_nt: TGTGCCAGCAGCGCGGACAGGAACACTGAAGCTTTCTTT
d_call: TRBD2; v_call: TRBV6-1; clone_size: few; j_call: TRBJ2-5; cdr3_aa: CASSDLAGAGGETQYF; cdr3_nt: TGTGCCAGCAGTGATCTAGCGGGAGCCGGTGGGGAGACCCAGTACTTC
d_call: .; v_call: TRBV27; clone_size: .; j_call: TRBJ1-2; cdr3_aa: CASSLQDGYGYTF; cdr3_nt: TGTGCCAGCAGTCTACAGGATGGCTATGGCTACACCTTC
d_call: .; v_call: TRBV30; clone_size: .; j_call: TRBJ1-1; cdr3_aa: CAWDRNKDTEAFF; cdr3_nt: TGTGCCTGGGACAGGAATAAGGACACTGAAGCTTTCTTT
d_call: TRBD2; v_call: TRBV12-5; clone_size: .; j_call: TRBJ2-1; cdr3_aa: CASGWTSGRASDNEQFF; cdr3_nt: TGTGCTAGTGGTTGGACTAGCGGGAGGGCCTCTGACAATGAGCAGTTCTTC
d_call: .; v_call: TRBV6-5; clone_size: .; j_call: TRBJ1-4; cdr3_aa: CASSYVPDEKLFF; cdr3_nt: TGTGCCAGCAGTTACGTACCAGATGAAAAACTGTTTTTT
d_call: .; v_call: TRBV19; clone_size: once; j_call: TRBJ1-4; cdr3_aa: CASSQGATNEKLFF; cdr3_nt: TGTGCCAGTAGTCAGGGCGCAACTAATGAAAAACTGTTTTTT
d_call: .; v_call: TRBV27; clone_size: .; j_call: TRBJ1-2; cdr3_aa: CASSFGGGVHGYTF; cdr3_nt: TGTGCCAGCAGTTTCGGAGGGGGGGTCCATGGCTACACCTTC
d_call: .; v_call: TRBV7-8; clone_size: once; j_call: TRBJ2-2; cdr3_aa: CASSPDYGGELFF; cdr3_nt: TGTGCCAGCAGCCCGGACTACGGCGGGGAGCTGTTTTTT
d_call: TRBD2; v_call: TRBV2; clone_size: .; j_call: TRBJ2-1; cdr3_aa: CASSEGLAGGNEQFF; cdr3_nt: TGTGCCAGCAGTGAAGGGCTAGCGGGCGGGAATGAGCAGTTCTTC
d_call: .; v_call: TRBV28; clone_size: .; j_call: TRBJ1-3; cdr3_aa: CASSSPRGSGNTIYF; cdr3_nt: TGTGCCAGCAGCTCTCCCAGGGGTTCTGGAAACACCATATATTTT
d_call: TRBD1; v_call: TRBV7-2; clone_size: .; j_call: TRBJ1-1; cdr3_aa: CASSSLGGHTEAFF; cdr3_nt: TGTGCCAGCAGCTCCTTAGGGGGCCACACTGAAGCTTTCTTT
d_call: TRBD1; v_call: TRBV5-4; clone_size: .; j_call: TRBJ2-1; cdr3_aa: CASSHRQGPDEQFF; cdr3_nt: TGTGCCAGCAGCCACCGACAGGGGCCCGATGAGCAGTTCTTC
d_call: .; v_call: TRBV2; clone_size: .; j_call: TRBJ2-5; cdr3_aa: CATRRSETQYF; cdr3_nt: TGTGCCACTCGGAGGTCAGAGACCCAGTACTTC
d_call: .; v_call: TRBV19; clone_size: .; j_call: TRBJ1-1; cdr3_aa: CASSIDFEIEAFF; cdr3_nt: TGTGCCAGTAGTATAGATTTCGAGATTGAAGCTTTCTTT
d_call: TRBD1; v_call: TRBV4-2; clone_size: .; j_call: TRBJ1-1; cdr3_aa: CASSQQPTGGTEAFF; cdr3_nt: TGTGCCAGCAGCCAACAGCCCACAGGGGGGACTGAAGCTTTCTTT
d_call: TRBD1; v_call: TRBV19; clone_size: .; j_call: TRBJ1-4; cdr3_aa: CASSPTGENEKLFF; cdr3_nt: TGTGCCAGTAGTCCGACAGGGGAAAACGAAAAACTGTTTTTT